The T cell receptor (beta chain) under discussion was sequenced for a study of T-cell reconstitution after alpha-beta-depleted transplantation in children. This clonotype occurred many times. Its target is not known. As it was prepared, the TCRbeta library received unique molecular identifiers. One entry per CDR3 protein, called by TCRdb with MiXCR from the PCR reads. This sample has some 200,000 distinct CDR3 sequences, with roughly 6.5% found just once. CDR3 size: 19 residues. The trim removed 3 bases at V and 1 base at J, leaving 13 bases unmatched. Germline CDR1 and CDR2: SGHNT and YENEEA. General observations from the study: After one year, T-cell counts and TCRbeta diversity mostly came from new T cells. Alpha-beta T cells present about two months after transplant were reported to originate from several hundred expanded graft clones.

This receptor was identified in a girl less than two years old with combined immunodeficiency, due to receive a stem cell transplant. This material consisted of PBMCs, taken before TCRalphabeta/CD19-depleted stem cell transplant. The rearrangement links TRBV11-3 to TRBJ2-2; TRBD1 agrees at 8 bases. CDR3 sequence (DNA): TGTGCCAGCAGCTTTCCGGGACAGGCGAGAGTTGGGAACACCGGGGAGCTGTTTTTT. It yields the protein CASSFPGQARVGNTGELFF.